This record concerns one T cell receptor (beta chain) sequence. The data were taken from a study of blood T cell repertoires in COVID-19. Study at large: From T cells, B-cell-depleted T cells, or PBMCs came the material, which was cDNA or gDNA.

Data came from immunoSEQ multiplex PCR; TCRdb stores just in-frame clones and leaves some out. The sample includes fewer than 200,000 clones, 70% to 90% seen only once; the top ten take 8% to 10%. Sequenced material: peripheral blood. The TCR originated in a man over 45 with active or convalescent COVID-19.

CDR3 loop: CSVGGSGADGYTF. In DNA form, the CDR3 reads TGCAGCGTTGGAGGGTCAGGGGCTGATGGCTACACCTTC. This chain uses TRBV29-1 with TRBJ1-2, with D maybe TRBD1 (6 bases). Germline V lookup: CDR1 SQVTM, CDR2 ANQGSEA. Trimming removed 4 bases at V and 6 bases at J, with 15 bases between. This CDR3 spans 13 amino acids.